This T cell receptor (beta chain) comes out of a study of radiation and T cells in renal cell carcinoma. Time point noted: blood 2 weeks post-SBRT. Treatment described: 15 Gy SBRT to primary tumor, nephrectomy 4 weeks later. V shed 6 bases, J shed 6 bases, and the junction held 8 bases outside the gene matches. There are 14 residues in the CDR3. Germline V gene lookup returns CDR1 LGHNT and CDR2 FRNRAP. Produced via immunoSEQ multiplex PCR; TCRdb's table is partial and in-frame only. The top ten hold approximately 33% of the sample, which has about 26,000 clones, roughly 80% seen once. Sequencing was performed on blood, taken from a patient whose treatment included radiotherapy and nephrectomy. This sequence originates from a man in his 60s with renal cell carcinoma. The chain carries TRBV12-5 and TRBJ1-2; 9 nucleotides agree with TRBD1. The DNA of the CDR3 is TGTGCTAGTGGCTCCCCGGACAGGGGCCATGGCTACACCTTC. This codes for CASGSPDRGHGYTF.